Below are 27 T cell receptor beta chains sequenced from a single sample in a study of T cell responses to AZD1222 COVID-19 vaccine. Clones were read by immunoSEQ multiplex PCR, and TCRdb kept only the in-frame ones, dropping some. Among about 120,000 clones listed, approximately 90% were seen once. The material sequenced was peripheral blood, taken on day 0 of AZD1222 vaccination. The receptors were gathered from an adult in good health.

The CDR3 nucleotides read TGTGCCAGCAGCGTTGACAGGGGAGGGGGCTACACCTTC. Its translation: CASSVDRGGGYTF. V gene TRBV11-2 combines with J gene TRBJ1-2, with TRBD1 matching over 8 bases. J was trimmed by 8 bases and V by 5 bases; bases with no gene match: 7. This CDR3 is built from 13 residues. Germline CDR1 is SGHAT and CDR2 is FQNNGV. The whole variable domain, remainder taken from reference TRBV11-2 and TRBJ1-2, is EAGVAQSPRYKIIEKRQSVAFWCNPISGHATLYWYQQILGQGPKLLIQFQNNGVVDDSQLPKDRFSAERLKGVDSTLKIQPAKLEDSAVYLCASSVDRGGGYTFGSGTRLTVV.

The chain joins TRBV6-5 to TRBJ1-1; possible D gene TRBD1, 5 bases. The germline CDR1 and CDR2 sequences are MNHEY and SVGAGI. The CDR3 covers 14 residues. The V and J ends lost 6 bases and 2 bases respectively, with 13 bases between them. Here the CDR3 reads CASSVIRTNTEAFF. The CDR3 DNA reads TGTGCCAGCAGCGTAATACGGACAAACACTGAAGCTTTCTTT.

The chain combines TRBV5-4 with TRBJ1-1; D gene ambiguous. CDR1 is SGHNT, CDR2 YYREEE, per germline (reference sequence). The CDR3 is 14 amino acids. Trimming removed 0 bases from V and 8 bases from J, with 14 bases in between. CDR3 residues: CASSLGTSEREAFF. The CDR3 region has the DNA TGTGCCAGCAGCTTGGGGACCTCGGAAAGAGAAGCTTTCTTT.

The chain has TRBV18 and TRBJ2-7; D may be TRBD2 (6 bases). V lost 3 bases to trimming and J lost 2 bases, with 11 bases between them. The germline CDR1 and CDR2 sequences are KGHSH and LQKENI. The CDR3 extends over 14 amino acids. The CDR3 loop is CASSPVGGTYEQYF. The CDR3 DNA sequence: TGTGCCAGCTCACCTGTCGGGGGAACCTACGAGCAGTACTTC.

This clone turned up a few times. The genes are TRBV27 and TRBJ2-2, with 11 bases fitting TRBD1. The V gene's germline CDR1 is MNHEY and CDR2 SMNVEV (reference sequence). V lost 8 bases, J lost 4 bases, and 3 bases stayed unmatched. The CDR3 has 14 amino acids. The CDR3 nucleotides read TGTGCCAGCGGACAGGGGGCCTTCACCGGGGAGCTGTTTTTT. As protein: CASGQGAFTGELFF.

The V gene is TRBV21-1, the J gene TRBJ2-7. TRBV21-1 is designated a pseudogene. The CDR3 runs to 16 residues. The CDR3 region has the DNA TGTGCCAGCAGCAAAGGGTGGGTAACGGGCCCCTACGAGCAGTACTTC. The encoded protein is CASSKGWVTGPYEQYF.

The chain has TRBV10-2 and TRBJ1-1; no clear D. The V gene's germline CDR1 is WSHSY and CDR2 SAAADI. This CDR3 has 16 amino acids. V was trimmed by 3 bases and J by 3 bases, leaving 17 bases between them. The CDR3 protein is CASSEGVLVLDTEAFF. CDR3 bases: TGCGCCAGCAGTGAAGGAGTTTTAGTGTTGGACACTGAAGCTTTCTTT.

The V and J genes are TRBV28 and TRBJ2-2; 7 positions match TRBD1. CDR1 and CDR2 from the germline V gene are MDHEN and SYDVKM. The V gene end was trimmed by 6 bases and the J gene end by 6 bases; junction bases not matched to a gene: 10. There are 15 residues in the CDR3. The chain's CDR3 is CASRGDGTASGELFF. In DNA, the CDR3 is TGTGCCAGCAGGGGGGACGGGACAGCCTCCGGGGAGCTGTTTTTT.

The rearrangement joins TRBV7-3 to TRBJ2-3; 14 bases fit TRBD2. The CDR3 consists of 16 residues. Germline V gives CDR1 SGHTA, CDR2 FQGTGA. The V and J ends lost 5 bases and 7 bases, in that order; junction bases with no gene match: 8. The DNA for the CDR3 is TGTGCCAGCAGCCCCGGGACTAGCGGGAGACGAAATACGCAGTATTTT. The encoded protein is CASSPGTSGRRNTQYF.

The rearrangement uses TRBV5-5 and TRBJ1-6; D uncertain. Germline V CDR1 and CDR2: SGHKS, YYEKEE (reference sequence). Trimming pared 0 bases from V and 0 bases from J, leaving 10 bases between. The CDR3 runs to 17 residues. CDR3: CASSLVPESSYNSPLHF. For the CDR3, the DNA is TGTGCCAGCAGCTTGGTTCCGGAAAGCTCCTATAATTCACCCCTCCACTTT.

The V gene is TRBV7-9, the J gene TRBJ2-1; D remains ambiguous. V lost 2 bases, J lost 7 bases, and 6 bases lay in between. The CDR3 runs to 12 residues. Germline V gives CDR1 SEHNR, CDR2 FQNEAQ (reference sequence). CDR3 in DNA: TGTGCCAGCAGCTTATGGGGTAATGAGCAGTTCTTC. Translation: CASSLWGNEQFF.

This chain uses TRBV30 with TRBJ1-4; D unclear. Trimming cost V 1 base and J 0 bases, with 6 bases left between them. The germline gives CDR1 GTSNPN, CDR2 SVGIG (reference sequence). The CDR3 consists of 14 residues. CDR3 in DNA: TGTGCCTGGAGTGGGACCGCAACTAATGAAAAACTGTTTTTT. Translation gives CAWSGTATNEKLFF.

The V gene is TRBV9, the J gene TRBJ2-3; D remains unclear. This CDR3 is 16 amino acids long. The germline CDR1 and CDR2 sequences are SGDLS and YYNGEE. V lost 4 bases and J 0 bases, leaving 15 bases between the germline ends. DNA of the CDR3: TGTGCCAGCAGCCTCTCGGACGGTACTAGCACAGATACGCAGTATTTT. Residues: CASSLSDGTSTDTQYF.

The V and J genes are TRBV5-1 and TRBJ2-1; TRBD2 aligns across 11 bases. The J segment lost 9 bases and the V segment lost 3 bases, leaving 14 bases of the junction unmatched. This CDR3 has 17 residues. CDR1 is SGHRS, CDR2 YFSETQ, per germline. CDR3 region: CASSSLLAGASGTEQFF. The CDR3 DNA follows: TGCGCCAGCAGCTCCCTACTAGCGGGAGCCTCTGGGACTGAGCAGTTCTTC.

The chain uses TRBV10-3 and TRBJ1-2, with D possibly matching TRBD1 (5 bases). V lost 4 bases and J lost 6, with 15 bases in between. CDR3 size: 14 residues. Germline CDR1 reads ENHRY; CDR2 reads SYGVKD. CDR3 region: CAISAESRVHGYTF. DNA of the CDR3: TGTGCCATCAGTGCCGAGTCCAGGGTTCATGGCTACACCTTC.

J is TRBJ2-7 and V is TRBV28, with D possibly TRBD2 on 6 matching bases. The V gene's germline CDR1 is MDHEN and CDR2 SYDVKM. Trimming shortened V by 4 bases and J by 1 base, and 11 bases separated the two germline ends. The CDR3 is 14 residues long. This CDR3 is CASSSAGLSYEQYF. CDR3 nucleotides: TGTGCCAGCAGTTCCGCGGGACTTTCCTACGAGCAGTACTTC.

The sample holds a few counts of this clone. V gene TRBV9 combines with J gene TRBJ2-7; 10 positions match TRBD1. Trimming at V came to 3 bases and at J to 5 bases, leaving 8 bases not matched to a gene. The CDR3 extends over 15 amino acids. Germline values: CDR1 SGDLS, CDR2 YYNGEE. The CDR3, as DNA: TGTGCCAGCAGCGGAGACGGACAGGGGGGAAACGAGCAGTACTTC. Its translation is CASSGDGQGGNEQYF. Based on the CDR3 plus reference TRBV9 and TRBJ2-7, the full variable domain is DSGVTQTPKHLITATGQRVTLRCSPRSGDLSVYWYQQSLDQGLQFLIQYYNGEERAKGNILERFSAQQFPDLHSELNLSSLELGDSALYFCASSGDGQGGNEQYFGPGTRLTVT.

The chain carries TRBV3-1 (or the pseudogene TRBV3-2) and TRBJ2-1, with 9 bases fitting TRBD2. The V segment lost 4 bases and the J segment 9 bases; nucleotides outside the gene matches: 13. This CDR3 contains 16 residues. Germline-derived CDR1 and CDR2 are LGHDT and YNNKEL (reference sequence). DNA for the CDR3: TGTGCCAGCAGCCCATTAGCGGGAGTTGGAGGGAGTGAGCAGTTCTTC. Protein sequence: CASSPLAGVGGSEQFF.

For the CDR3, the DNA is TGTGCCAGCAGCCCGATAGGGGGCCCCCGGTATGGCTACACCTTC. Its protein product is CASSPIGGPRYGYTF. The genes are TRBV7-3 and TRBJ1-2; 7 bases agree with TRBD1. The V gene's germline CDR1 is SGHTA and CDR2 FQGTGA. V shed 5 bases and J 5 bases; nucleotides not matched to a gene: 11. There are 15 residues in the CDR3.

The V gene is TRBV9, the J gene TRBJ2-1, with 10 bases that match TRBD2. CDR3 length equals 16 residues. Germline assignment: CDR1 SGDLS and CDR2 YYNGEE. The V gene end was trimmed by 4 bases and the J gene end by 6 bases; junction bases not matched to a gene: 10. The CDR3 nucleotides are TGTGCCAGCAGCTTATCGCAAGCGGGGGGGCGCAATGAGCAGTTCTTC. It specifies CASSLSQAGGRNEQFF.

This clone was recorded once. CDR3 amino acids: CASSIGTVNEKLFF. The CDR3 DNA reads TGTGCCAGTAGTATAGGGACAGTTAATGAAAAACTGTTTTTT. V gene TRBV19 combines with J gene TRBJ1-4; D might be TRBD1 (6 bases). The length of the CDR3 is 14 residues. Germline lookup yields CDR1 LNHDA and CDR2 SQIVND (reference sequence). V lost 1 base and J 4 bases, leaving 7 bases between the germline ends. The full variable domain, completed using reference TRBV19 and TRBJ1-4, is DGGITQSPKYLFRKEGQNVTLSCEQNLNHDAMYWYRQDPGQGLRLIYYSQIVNDFQKGDIAEGYSVSREKKESFPLTVTSAQKNPTAFYLCASSIGTVNEKLFFGSGTQLSVL.

This chain connects TRBV5-1 to TRBJ1-1, with D unclear. Trimming removed 4 bases at V and 4 bases at J, with 11 bases between. The CDR3 consists of 13 residues. The germline V gene has CDR1 SGHRS and CDR2 YFSETQ. The CDR3 DNA reads as TGCGCCAGCAGCGCAGGACTTTTCACTGAAGCTTTCTTT. Protein sequence: CASSAGLFTEAFF.

The chain employs TRBV9 and TRBJ1-5; D uncertain. Germline values: CDR1 SGDLS, CDR2 YYNGEE. The ends were cut back, 0 bases at V and 1 base at J, with 8 bases in the middle. The CDR3 consists of 15 residues. The CDR3 reads CASSVGGESNQPQHF. Written as DNA, the CDR3 is TGTGCCAGCAGCGTAGGAGGAGAAAGCAATCAGCCCCAGCATTTT.

V and J are TRBV11-3 and TRBJ1-6; 9 nucleotides align to TRBD1. The germline V gene encodes CDR1 SGHNT and CDR2 YENEEA. V was pared by 5 bases and J by 6 bases, with 2 bases of the junction left unmatched. This CDR3 contains 14 residues. CDR3 protein: CASSATGGNSPLHF. CDR3 DNA: TGTGCCAGCAGCGCGACAGGGGGTAATTCACCCCTCCACTTT.

The chain has TRBV5-5 and TRBJ1-1, with 8 positions matching TRBD1. This CDR3 comprises 16 residues. Germline V gene lookup returns CDR1 SGHKS and CDR2 YYEKEE (reference sequence). V lost 3 bases to trimming and J lost 1 base; unmatched junction nucleotides: 8. The CDR3 DNA sequence: TGTGCCAGCAGCTATGTACAGGGGGTGGGGAACACTGAAGCTTTCTTT. Translated: CASSYVQGVGNTEAFF.

This clone was detected once. The chain recombines TRBV25-1 with TRBJ2-1, with 12 bases lining up with TRBD1. After removal of 1 base from V and 4 bases from J, the junction contained 5 bases not matched to a gene. The CDR3 runs 17 residues. Germline CDR1 and CDR2: MGHDK and SYGVNS. Written as DNA, the CDR3 is TGTGCCAGCAGTGAATTTGGGGACAGGGGGCTGTACAATGAGCAGTTCTTC. This sequence encodes CASSEFGDRGLYNEQFF.

The CDR3 loop is CASSERRGGDTEAFF. The CDR3 DNA reads TGTGCCAGCAGTGAACGACGGGGGGGAGACACTGAAGCTTTCTTT. This chain connects TRBV2 to TRBJ1-1, with D possibly matching TRBD1 (5 bases). Germline V gene lookup returns CDR1 SNHLY and CDR2 FYNNEI. V lost 2 bases and J 3 bases, leaving 13 bases between the germline ends. CDR3 size: 15 residues.